This T cell receptor (beta chain) was identified during a study of post-analysis software for immune sequencing data. At the level of the study: Patients had relapsing-remitting, secondary progressive or progressive-relapsing multiple sclerosis; some lacked subtype.

Broader study findings: Normalized Chao1 diversity was significantly reduced in patients versus controls.

Tagging with unique molecular identifiers was a feature of the TCR beta cDNA libraries. T cells numbering about 0.95 to 10 million yielded roughly 0.5 million cDNA molecules. TCRdb called the PCR reads again in MiXCR, with one record for every CDR3 protein. Of around 180,000 distinct CDR3 sequences in the sample, about 32% were seen once. This clonotype has only a few counts. Its antigen remains unidentified. The TCR originated in a girl between 5 and 17 years old with multiple sclerosis. The sequenced sample was blood.

CDR3 sequence (DNA): TGTGCCAGCAGCTTGGCGAGACAGGGATTGAATGAGCAGTTCTTC. Protein product: CASSLARQGLNEQFF. The chain recombines TRBV5-5 with TRBJ2-1; TRBD1 matches at 7 bases. The length of the CDR3 is 15 residues. Trimming took 0 bases from V and 7 from J; bases not matched to a gene: 7. Germline lookup yields CDR1 SGHKS and CDR2 YYEKEE (reference sequence).